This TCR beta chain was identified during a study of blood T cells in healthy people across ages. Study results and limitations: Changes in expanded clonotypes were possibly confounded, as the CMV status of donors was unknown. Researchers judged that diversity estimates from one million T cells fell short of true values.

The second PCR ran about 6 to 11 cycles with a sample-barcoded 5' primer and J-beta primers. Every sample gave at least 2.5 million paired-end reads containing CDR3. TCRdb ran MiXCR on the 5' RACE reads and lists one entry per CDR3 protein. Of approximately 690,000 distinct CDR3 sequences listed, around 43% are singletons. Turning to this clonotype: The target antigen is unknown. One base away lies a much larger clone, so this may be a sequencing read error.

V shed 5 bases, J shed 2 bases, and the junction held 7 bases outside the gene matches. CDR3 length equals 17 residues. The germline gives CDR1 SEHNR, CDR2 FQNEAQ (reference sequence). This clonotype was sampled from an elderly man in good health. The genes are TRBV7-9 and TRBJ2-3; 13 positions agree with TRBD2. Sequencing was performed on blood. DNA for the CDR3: TGTGCCAGCAGCCATGGACTAGCGGGGGCCCACACAGATACGCAGTATTTT. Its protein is CASSHGLAGAHTDTQYF.